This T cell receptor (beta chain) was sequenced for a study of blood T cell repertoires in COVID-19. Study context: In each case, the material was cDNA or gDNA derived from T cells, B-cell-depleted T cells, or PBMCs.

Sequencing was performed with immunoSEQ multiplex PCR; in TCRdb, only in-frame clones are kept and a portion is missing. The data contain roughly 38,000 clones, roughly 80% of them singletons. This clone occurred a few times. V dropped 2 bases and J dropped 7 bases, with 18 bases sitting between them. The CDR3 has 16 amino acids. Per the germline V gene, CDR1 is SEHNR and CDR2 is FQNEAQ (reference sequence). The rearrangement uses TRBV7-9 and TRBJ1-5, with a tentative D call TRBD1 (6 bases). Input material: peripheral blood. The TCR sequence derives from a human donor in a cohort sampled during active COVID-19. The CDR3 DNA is TGTGCCAGCAGCTTAAAGGGGACACCAAAATGGCAGCCCCAGCATTTT. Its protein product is CASSLKGTPKWQPQHF.